These T cell receptor beta chains were read from a single sample in a study of response to subunit inactivated influenza vaccine. TCRdb re-called the RT-PCR reads through MiXCR, storing one row per CDR3 protein. This sample has 650,000 to 800,000 distinct CDR3 sequences; about 15% occur once, and the top ten carry 6% to 8%. The sequencing used PBMCs from blood, collected about 14 days before vaccination. These receptors came from a man between 45 and 60 years old who received an inactivated influenza vaccine. The CDR3 runs from the conserved cysteine through the conserved F or W. The D gene is left open where the match is weak. Clone sizes are given selectively: once, few, many, or a class where the clone is expanded.

CDR3aa,CDR3nt,d_gene,j_gene,abundance,v_gene
CASTISGFQETQYF,TGCGCCAGCACGATTAGCGGTTTCCAAGAGACCCAGTACTTC,-,TRBJ2-5,few,TRBV5-1
CSVASPPGEQYF,TGCAGCGTTGCCTCACCCCCTGGGGAGCAGTACTTC,-,TRBJ2-7,-,TRBV29-1
CASSLVGRPHEQYF,TGTGCCAGCAGCTTAGTGGGGAGACCCCACGAGCAGTACTTC,-,TRBJ2-7,few,TRBV7-9
CASSTRTSGSSYNEQFF,TGTGCCAGCAGCACAAGGACTAGCGGGAGCTCCTACAATGAGCAGTTCTTC,TRBD2,TRBJ2-1,-,TRBV9
CASSPWTSGTSYEQYF,TGTGCCAGCTCACCCTGGACTAGCGGGACATCCTACGAGCAGTACTTC,TRBD2,TRBJ2-7,many,TRBV18
CASSWGGGIQETQYF,TGTGCCAGCAGCTGGGGCGGGGGGATCCAAGAGACCCAGTACTTC,TRBD2,TRBJ2-5,-,TRBV11-3
CASCGGGCTEAFF,TGTGCCAGTTGTGGTGGGGGCTGCACTGAAGCTTTCTTT,-,TRBJ1-1,many,TRBV7-9
CASSLTGSNQPQHF,TGCGCCAGCAGCTTGACAGGGTCCAATCAGCCCCAGCATTTT,TRBD1,TRBJ1-5,many,TRBV4-3
CASSAVGTVSQETQYF,TGTGCCAGCAGTGCAGTCGGGACAGTCAGCCAAGAGACCCAGTACTTC,TRBD1,TRBJ2-5,-,TRBV6-2/TRBV6-3
CASSPSKGGGEKLFF,TGTGCCAGCAGTCCCTCAAAGGGCGGAGGTGAAAAACTGTTTTTT,-,TRBJ1-4,-,TRBV6-1
CASSESGHRIETDTQYF,TGCGCCAGCAGTGAGTCGGGACACCGAATAGAGACAGATACGCAGTATTTT,-,TRBJ2-3,few,TRBV10-1
CASSLLNEKLFF,TGTGCCAGCAGTTTATTAAATGAAAAACTGTTTTTT,-,TRBJ1-4,many,TRBV28
CSAHGLAGVSYEQYF,TGCAGTGCTCACGGACTAGCGGGAGTCTCCTACGAGCAGTACTTC,TRBD2,TRBJ2-7,few,TRBV20-1
CASRLAAGGPYNEQFF,TGTGCCAGCAGGTTGGCAGCGGGGGGGCCGTACAATGAGCAGTTCTTC,TRBD2,TRBJ2-1,few,TRBV5-6
CASTFGGLLRSPYEQYF,TGTGCCAGCACCTTTGGAGGCCTTCTACGGAGCCCCTACGAGCAGTACTTC,-,TRBJ2-7,-,TRBV28
CAWSVRLGETQYF,TGTGCCTGGAGTGTACGACTAGGAGAGACCCAGTACTTC,-,TRBJ2-5,-,TRBV30
CSVAGQGHRGETQYF,TGCAGCGTTGCGGGACAGGGGCATAGAGGAGAGACCCAGTACTTC,TRBD1,TRBJ2-5,few,TRBV29-1
CASSLFSSGGQETQYF,TGCGCCAGCAGCTTGTTCTCTAGCGGGGGCCAAGAGACCCAGTACTTC,TRBD2,TRBJ2-5,many,TRBV5-1
CASTEGSGYGYTF,TGTGCCAGCACGGAGGGGTCTGGCTATGGCTACACCTTC,-,TRBJ1-2,few,TRBV27
CASSYSTGGWETQYF,TGTGCCAGCAGTTACTCTACAGGGGGATGGGAGACCCAGTACTTC,TRBD1,TRBJ2-5,-,TRBV6-5